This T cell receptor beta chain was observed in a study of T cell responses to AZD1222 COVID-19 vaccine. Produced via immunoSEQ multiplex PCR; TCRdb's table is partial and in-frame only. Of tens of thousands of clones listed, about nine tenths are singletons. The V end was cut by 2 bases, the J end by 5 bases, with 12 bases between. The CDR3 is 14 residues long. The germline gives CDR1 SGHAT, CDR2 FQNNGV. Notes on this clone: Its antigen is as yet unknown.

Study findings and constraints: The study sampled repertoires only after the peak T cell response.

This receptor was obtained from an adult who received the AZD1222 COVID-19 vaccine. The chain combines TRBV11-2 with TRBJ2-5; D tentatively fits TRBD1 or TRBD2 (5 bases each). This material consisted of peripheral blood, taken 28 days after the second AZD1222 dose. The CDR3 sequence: CASSLRGGDETQYF. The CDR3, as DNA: TGTGCCAGCAGCTTACGGGGTGGGGACGAGACCCAGTACTTC. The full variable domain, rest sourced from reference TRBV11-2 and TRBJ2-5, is EAGVAQSPRYKIIEKRQSVAFWCNPISGHATLYWYQQILGQGPKLLIQFQNNGVVDDSQLPKDRFSAERLKGVDSTLKIQPAKLEDSAVYLCASSLRGGDETQYFGPGTRLLVL.